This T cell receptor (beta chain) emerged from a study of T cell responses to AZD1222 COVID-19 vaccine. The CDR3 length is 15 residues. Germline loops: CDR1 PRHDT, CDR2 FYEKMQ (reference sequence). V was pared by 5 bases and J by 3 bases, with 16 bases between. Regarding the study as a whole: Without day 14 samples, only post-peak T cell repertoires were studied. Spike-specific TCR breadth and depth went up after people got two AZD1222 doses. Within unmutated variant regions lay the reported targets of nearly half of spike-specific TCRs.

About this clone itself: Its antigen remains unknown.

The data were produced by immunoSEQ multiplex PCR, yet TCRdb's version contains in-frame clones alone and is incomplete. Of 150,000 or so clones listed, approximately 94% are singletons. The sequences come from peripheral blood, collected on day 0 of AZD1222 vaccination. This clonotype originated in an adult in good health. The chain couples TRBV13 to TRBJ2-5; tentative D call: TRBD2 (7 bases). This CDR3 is CASSHRRGGKETQYF. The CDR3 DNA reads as TGTGCCAGCAGCCACCGAAGGGGGGGGAAAGAGACCCAGTACTTC.